The clone carrying this T cell receptor (beta chain) was seen a handful of times. The target antigen is unknown. V shed 4 bases, J shed 2 bases, and the junction held 9 bases outside the gene matches. From germline, CDR1 is SGDLS and CDR2 YYNGEE. This CDR3 spans 15 amino acids. This record comes from a study of blood T cells in healthy people across ages. Findings and caveats of the study: With naive T cell percentage, TCR beta diversity showed a strong correlation.

A J-beta primer mix and a sample-barcoded 5' primer were used in a second PCR of about 6 to 12 cycles. One entry per CDR3 protein results from TCRdb running MiXCR on the 5' RACE reads. The data contain some 1.8 million distinct CDR3 sequences, approximately 39% of them singletons. This chain links TRBV9 with TRBJ2-7, with TRBD1 matching over 7 bases. The TCR sequence derives from a human donor in good health. The sequenced sample was blood. The CDR3 DNA is TGTGCCAGCAGCCCCCGACAGGGTGGCGCCTACGAGCAGTACTTC. It translates to CASSPRQGGAYEQYF. Full variable domain (missing parts from reference TRBV9 and TRBJ2-7): DSGVTQTPKHLITATGQRVTLRCSPRSGDLSVYWYQQSLDQGLQFLIQYYNGEERAKGNILERFSAQQFPDLHSELNLSSLELGDSALYFCASSPRQGGAYEQYFGPGTRLTVT.